This T cell receptor (beta chain) was sequenced for a study of OX40 agonist ivuxolimab in advanced cancers. Study overall: Patients were dosed intravenously with ivuxolimab at 0.01 to 10 mg/kg every 2 weeks. Whole-study results and caveats: At doses 0.1 to 3.0 mg/kg, CD4+ and CD8+ clones expanded. Low clonal expansion, among the lowest seen, marked partial responders at 0.1-3.0 mg/kg.

V lost 1 base, J lost 1 base, and 7 bases lay in between. The V gene's germline CDR1 is GTSNPN and CDR2 SVGIG (reference sequence). CDR3 length: 13 amino acids. Sequencing used immunoSEQ multiplex PCR; TCRdb keeps in-frame clones, though not all of them. The table has some 71,000 clones, about nine tenths seen once. Cycle 7 day 1, cycle 4 day 1, and baseline were the timepoints at which blood was sampled. As to this clone: Its antigen is currently unknown.

Sequenced here: CD4+ or CD8+ T cells sorted from blood, sampled in a trial of the OX40 agonist ivuxolimab. The chain couples TRBV30 to TRBJ1-1; D gene uncertain. The receptor comes from an adult with an advanced solid tumor such as melanoma, head and neck, liver or kidney cancer. CDR3 DNA: TGTGCCTGGAGTGATGGACCGAACACTGAAGCTTTCTTT. Translating gives CAWSDGPNTEAFF.